The 20 T cell receptor beta chains presented below share a single source sample, sequenced in a study of beta chain features in type 1 diabetes. Expressed TCRB transcripts were sequenced after all isolated RNA was converted to cDNA. Profiling relied on immunoSEQ multiplex PCR, and the TCRdb table lists in-frame clones only, not all of them. The sample yields hundreds of thousands of clones, about an eighth seen once. Whole-study results and caveats: There was a moderate but significant shortening of TCRB CDR3s in all four CD4+ subsets of Type 1 diabetes patients.

For these TCRs, the target antigens are not known. The specimen was naive CD4+ T cells from blood. The receptors shown here come from a man between 18 and 35 years old with type 1 diabetes.

This clone came up a few times. The chain combines TRBV5-1 with TRBJ1-1, with TRBD1 matching over 10 bases. This CDR3 contains 15 residues. Germline CDR1 reads SGHRS; CDR2 reads YFSETQ. V trimming: 4 bases; J trimming: 1 base; junction bases outside the gene matches: 4. CDR3 DNA sequence: TGCGCCAGCAGCCGAGGGACAGGGGAGAACACTGAAGCTTTCTTT. Amino acid sequence: CASSRGTGENTEAFF.

The chain carries TRBV6-1 and TRBJ1-6; 7 nucleotides match TRBD1. Per germline, CDR1 MNHNS and CDR2 SASEGT. The V segment lost 7 bases and the J segment 5 bases; nucleotides outside the gene matches: 5. This CDR3 is 14 amino acids long. The CDR3 spells CASIIDRDNSPLHF. For the CDR3, the DNA is TGTGCCAGCATCATCGACAGGGATAATTCACCCCTCCACTTT.

Comments on this clone: Other DNA sequences in the sample encode the same CDR3. V is TRBV14 and J is TRBJ1-1; D remains unclear. The CDR3 sequence is 13 residues long. Germline values: CDR1 SGHDN, CDR2 FVKESK. Trimming took 3 bases from V and 3 from J, leaving 8 bases between them. The CDR3 here is CASSQGPYTEAFF. Written as DNA, the CDR3 is TGTGCCAGCAGCCAGGGCCCTTACACTGAAGCTTTCTTT.

This clone was counted only a few times. The chain has TRBV10-3 and TRBJ2-3; D remains unclear. Germline values: CDR1 ENHRY, CDR2 SYGVKD. This CDR3 has 13 amino acids. The V gene lost 10 bases and the J gene lost 1 base, with 12 bases spanning the gap. CDR3 in amino acids: CATRDGRTDTQYF. Written as DNA, the CDR3 is TGTGCCACTAGAGACGGACGCACAGATACGCAGTATTTT.

The V and J genes are TRBV28 and TRBJ1-5; D gene unclear. CDR3 length: 12 residues. The ends were cut back, 3 bases at V and 9 bases at J, with 9 bases in the middle. Germline-derived CDR1 and CDR2 are MDHEN and SYDVKM. The chain's CDR3 is CASSFQLGPQHF. The CDR3 region has the DNA TGTGCCAGCAGTTTTCAGCTTGGGCCCCAGCATTTT. Together with reference TRBV28 and TRBJ1-5, the CDR3 gives the full variable domain: DVKVTQSSRYLVKRTGEKVFLECVQDMDHENMFWYRQDPGLGLRLIYFSYDVKMKEKGDIPEGYSVSREKKERFSLILESASTNQTSMYLCASSFQLGPQHFGDGTRLSIL.

This clone turned up a few times. V is TRBV6-1 and J is TRBJ2-3; D is possibly TRBD2 (7 bases). The V end lost 8 bases, the J end lost 5 bases, and 11 bases lay between the germline ends. CDR1 and CDR2 (germline): MNHNS, SASEGT. CDR3 length: 12 amino acids. CDR3 in amino acids: CASGGAKDTQYF. The CDR3 region has the DNA TGTGCCAGCGGGGGGGCCAAAGATACGCAGTATTTT.

This clone was observed a handful of times. Written as DNA, the CDR3 is TGTGCCAGCAGCCAAGAGGGCGGGGTAAACATTCAGTACTTC. Protein: CASSQEGGVNIQYF. The chain links TRBV4-2 to TRBJ2-4; D perhaps matches TRBD2 (6 bases). The germline gives CDR1 LGHNA, CDR2 YNFKEQ. The CDR3 is made up of 14 amino acids. The V gene lost 0 bases and the J gene lost 6 bases, with 9 bases spanning the gap.

This clone was seen only a few times. The V gene is TRBV6-5, the J gene TRBJ2-1, with D possibly matching TRBD1 (5 bases). V was shortened by 8 bases and J by 7 bases, with 9 bases between the two germline ends. CDR1 is MNHEY, CDR2 SVGAGI, per germline. The CDR3 runs 11 residues. CDR3 protein: CASVGANEQFF. CDR3 DNA: TGTGCCAGCGTAGGGGCGAATGAGCAGTTCTTC.

The chain combines TRBV23-1 with TRBJ1-5; TRBD1 agrees at 9 bases. TRBV23-1 is annotated as an ORF whose role is uncertain. The trim removed 3 bases at V and 4 bases at J, leaving 16 bases unmatched. There are 19 residues in the CDR3. CDR3 bases: TGCGCCAGCAGTCACCCCACTATTTCGGGACAGGGTGGAAATCAGCCCCAGCATTTT. It specifies CASSHPTISGQGGNQPQHF.

This chain uses TRBV18 with TRBJ2-3; maybe TRBD1 (7 bases). Per germline, CDR1 KGHSH and CDR2 LQKENI. Between the trimmed V and J ends, which lost 1 base and 4 bases, there was a span of 21 bases. The CDR3 runs to 18 residues. The CDR3 DNA is TGTGCCAGCTCACCACTAAACGGAGACACAGGGGAGGCAGATACGCAGTATTTT. Translating it yields CASSPLNGDTGEADTQYF.

The chain couples TRBV27 to TRBJ2-7; D could derive from TRBD1 or TRBD2 (5 bases each). CDR1 and CDR2 (germline): MNHEY, SMNVEV (reference sequence). Trimming removed 4 bases at V and 7 bases at J, with 17 bases between. The CDR3 extends over 14 amino acids. CDR3 nucleotide sequence: TGTGCCAGCAGTTGGGGACGAAGCGTTGGGGAGCAGTACTTC. It yields the protein CASSWGRSVGEQYF.

The chain carries TRBV5-1 and TRBJ2-5; 12 nucleotides match TRBD2. CDR1 and CDR2 from the germline V gene are SGHRS and YFSETQ. The CDR3 length is 17 residues. V lost 4 bases, J lost 5 bases, and 12 bases stayed unmatched. CDR3 DNA: TGCGCCAGCAGCCCCGGGCTAGCGGGGGGGCCTGAGGAGACCCAGTACTTC. Its translation is CASSPGLAGGPEETQYF. The whole variable domain, filled in from reference TRBV5-1 and TRBJ2-5, reads KAGVTQTPRYLIKTRGQQVTLSCSPISGHRSVSWYQQTPGQGLQFLFEYFSETQRNKGNFPGRFSGRQFSNSRSEMNVSTLELGDSALYLCASSPGLAGGPEETQYFGPGTRLLVL.

This clone was counted only a few times. The chain recombines TRBV2 with TRBJ1-6; 7 positions agree with TRBD1. The CDR3 loop spans 15 amino acids. Germline lookup yields CDR1 SNHLY and CDR2 FYNNEI. Losses at the gene ends were 6 bases for V and 7 bases for J; bases not matched to a gene: 9. The CDR3 bases are TGTGCCAGCAGCGAACTAGGACAGGACAATTCACCCCTCCACTTT. This gives the protein CASSELGQDNSPLHF.

The chain joins TRBV5-6 to TRBJ1-6; the D is unclear. The CDR3 is 14 amino acids. In germline, CDR1 is SGHDT, CDR2 YYEEEE. The V gene lost 0 bases and the J gene lost 6 bases, with 7 bases spanning the gap. The CDR3, as DNA: TGTGCCAGCAGCTTGGAGTTGGGTAATTCACCCCTCCACTTT. Translated: CASSLELGNSPLHF.

About this clone: Possible read error: a much larger clone is one base away. This chain uses TRBV11-3 with TRBJ1-3; D is ambiguous. Germline V CDR1 and CDR2: SGHNT, YENEEA. The V and J ends lost 3 bases and 4 bases respectively, with 1 base between them. This CDR3 has 11 amino acids. CDR3 DNA: TGTGCCAGCAGCTTCGGAAACACCATATATTTT. Protein product: CASSFGNTIYF.

The chain is built from TRBV11-2 and TRBJ2-2, with 7 positions matching TRBD1. With 2 bases clipped from V and 3 bases from J, the junction kept 3 bases outside the gene matches. Germline values: CDR1 SGHAT, CDR2 FQNNGV. The CDR3 spans 15 residues. CDR3 nucleotides: TGTGCCAGCAGCTTACAGGGGGTGGACACCGGGGAGCTGTTTTTT. It encodes CASSLQGVDTGELFF.

The chain carries TRBV11-2 and TRBJ2-5; 12 bases are a match to TRBD2. The V gene end was trimmed by 7 bases and the J gene end by 5 bases; junction bases not matched to a gene: 8. The CDR3 totals 15 residues. CDR1 SGHAT and CDR2 FQNNGV come from the germline V gene. The CDR3 is CASTTTSGGWETQYF. CDR3 bases: TGTGCCAGCACCACGACTAGCGGGGGTTGGGAGACCCAGTACTTC.

This clone was seen only a few times. The V and J genes are TRBV28 and TRBJ2-7; tentatively, D is TRBD1 or TRBD2 (5 bases each). The CDR3 has 15 amino acids. V lost 5 bases and J lost 0, with 14 bases in between. CDR1 is MDHEN, CDR2 SYDVKM, per germline. The CDR3 sequence is CASSPWAGSSYEQYF. The CDR3 nucleotides read TGTGCCAGCAGTCCCTGGGCAGGGAGCTCCTACGAGCAGTACTTC.

Only a few counts were recorded for this clone. The rearrangement links TRBV28 to TRBJ1-4; D uncertain. CDR1 and CDR2 from the germline V gene are MDHEN and SYDVKM. The CDR3 runs to 13 residues. Trimming took 6 bases from V and 7 from J, leaving 12 bases between them. This CDR3 reads CASSLIDREKLFF. CDR3 DNA: TGTGCCAGCAGCCTTATAGACCGTGAAAAACTGTTTTTT.

This clone has just a few counts. The chain has TRBV19 and TRBJ2-6, with D possibly TRBD2 on 6 matching bases. The CDR3 has 13 amino acids. Germline loops: CDR1 LNHDA, CDR2 SQIVND (reference sequence). V was cut by 10 bases and J by 2 bases, with 9 bases left in between. The CDR3 nucleotides are TGTGCCACCGGAGGGGCTGGGGCCAACGTCCTGACTTTC. This codes for CATGGAGANVLTF.